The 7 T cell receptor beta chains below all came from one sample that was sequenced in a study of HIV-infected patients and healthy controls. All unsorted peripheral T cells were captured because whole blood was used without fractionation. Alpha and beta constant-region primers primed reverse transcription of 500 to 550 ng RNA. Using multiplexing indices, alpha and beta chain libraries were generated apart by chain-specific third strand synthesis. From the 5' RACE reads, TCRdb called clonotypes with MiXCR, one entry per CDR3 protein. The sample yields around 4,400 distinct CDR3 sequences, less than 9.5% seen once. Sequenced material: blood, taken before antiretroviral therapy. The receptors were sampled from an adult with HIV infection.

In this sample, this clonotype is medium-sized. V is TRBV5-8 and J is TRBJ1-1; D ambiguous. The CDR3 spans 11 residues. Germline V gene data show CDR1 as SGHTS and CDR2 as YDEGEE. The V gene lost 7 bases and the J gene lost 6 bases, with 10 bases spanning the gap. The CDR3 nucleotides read TGTGCCAGCCTACCTTGGGCTGAAGCTTTCTTT. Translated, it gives CASLPWAEAFF. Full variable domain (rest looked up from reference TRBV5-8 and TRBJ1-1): EAGVTQSPTHLIKTRGQQATLRCSPISGHTSVYWYQQALGLGLQFLLWYDEGEERNRGNFPPRFSGRQFPNYSSELNVNALELEDSALYLCASLPWAEAFFGQGTRLTVV.

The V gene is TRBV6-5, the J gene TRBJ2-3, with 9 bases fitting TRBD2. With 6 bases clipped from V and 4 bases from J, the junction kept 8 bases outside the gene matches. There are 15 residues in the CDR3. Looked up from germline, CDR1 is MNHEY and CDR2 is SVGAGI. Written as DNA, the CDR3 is TGTGCCAGCAGCCTAGCGGGAACGGGTCCAGATACGCAGTATTTT. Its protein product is CASSLAGTGPDTQYF.

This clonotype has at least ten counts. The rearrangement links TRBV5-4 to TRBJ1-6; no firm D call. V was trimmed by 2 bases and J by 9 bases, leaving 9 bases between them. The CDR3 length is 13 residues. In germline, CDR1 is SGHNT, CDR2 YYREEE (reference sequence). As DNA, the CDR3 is TGTGCCAGCAGCTTTGCTTCTACTTCACCCCTCCACTTT. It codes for CASSFASTSPLHF.

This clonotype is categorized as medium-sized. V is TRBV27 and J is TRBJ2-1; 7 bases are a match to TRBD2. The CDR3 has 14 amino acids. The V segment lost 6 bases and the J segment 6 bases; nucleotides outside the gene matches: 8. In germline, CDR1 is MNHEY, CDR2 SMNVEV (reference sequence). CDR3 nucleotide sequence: TGTGCCAGCAGCTGGGAGGGGAAGACCAATGAGCAGTTCTTC. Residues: CASSWEGKTNEQFF.

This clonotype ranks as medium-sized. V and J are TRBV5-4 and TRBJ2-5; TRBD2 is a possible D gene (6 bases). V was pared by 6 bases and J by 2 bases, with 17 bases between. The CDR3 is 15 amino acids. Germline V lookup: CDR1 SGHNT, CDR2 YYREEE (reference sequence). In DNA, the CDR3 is TGTGCCAGCACCCGGCGGGGTTTTGGGCAAGAGACCCAGTACTTC. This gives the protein CASTRRGFGQETQYF.

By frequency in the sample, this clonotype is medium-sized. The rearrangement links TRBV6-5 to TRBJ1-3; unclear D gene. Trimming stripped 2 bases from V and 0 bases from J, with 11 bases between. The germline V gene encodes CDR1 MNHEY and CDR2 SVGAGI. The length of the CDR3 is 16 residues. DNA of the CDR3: TGTGCCAGCAGTTACGACGGTCGGCTCTCTGGAAACACCATATATTTT. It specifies CASSYDGRLSGNTIYF.

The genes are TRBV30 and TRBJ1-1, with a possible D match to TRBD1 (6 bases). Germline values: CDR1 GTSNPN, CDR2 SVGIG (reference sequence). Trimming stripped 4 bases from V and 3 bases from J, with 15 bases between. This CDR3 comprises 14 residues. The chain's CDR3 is CAWTRGVGDTEAFF. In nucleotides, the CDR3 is TGTGCCTGGACCAGGGGAGTGGGAGACACTGAAGCTTTCTTT. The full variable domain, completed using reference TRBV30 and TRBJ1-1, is SQTIHQWPATLVQPVGSPLSLECTVEGTSNPNLYWYRQAAGRGLQLLFYSVGIGQISSEVPQNLSASRPQDRQFILSSKKLLLSDSGFYLCAWTRGVGDTEAFFGQGTRLTVV.